These 29 T cell receptor beta chains were all obtained from the same sample, sequenced in a study of blood T cell repertoires in COVID-19. Sequencing used immunoSEQ multiplex PCR; TCRdb keeps in-frame clones, though not all of them. The sample yields about 40,000 clones, 86% seen once. The sequencing sample was made of peripheral blood. Receptor source: a middle-aged man in a cohort sampled during active COVID-19.

This sequence joins TRBV28 and TRBJ1-2; the match to TRBD1 covers 8 bases. CDR1 and CDR2 (germline): MDHEN, SYDVKM. CDR3 size: 14 residues. Germline trimming cut 4 bases from V and 7 bases from J; bases unmatched to any gene: 8. This chain's CDR3 is CASSSGGQVGGYTF. The DNA of the CDR3 is TGTGCCAGCAGTTCGGGGGGACAGGTCGGTGGCTACACCTTC.

DNA for the CDR3: TGTGCCACCAGTGATTCAGGGGGGCCTGGAAACACCATATATTTT. Its protein product is CATSDSGGPGNTIYF. The rearrangement joins TRBV24-1 to TRBJ1-3; the match to TRBD1 covers 7 bases. Germline loops: CDR1 KGHDR, CDR2 SFDVKD. The CDR3 spans 15 residues. V lost 2 bases and J lost 2; bases outside the gene matches: 2.

The count of this clone is one. This sequence joins TRBV7-2 and TRBJ2-7, with D perhaps TRBD2 (6 bases). This CDR3 contains 14 residues. CDR1 and CDR2 (germline): SGHTA, FQGNSA. The ends were cut back, 5 bases at V and 4 bases at J, with 15 bases in the middle. The DNA of the CDR3 is TGTGCCAGCAGCCGGGACTCCCACTCGTACGAGCAGTACTTC. Translating gives CASSRDSHSYEQYF.

The rearrangement links TRBV27 to TRBJ1-5, with TRBD1 matching 12 bases. The CDR3 runs to 17 residues. The germline V gene encodes CDR1 MNHEY and CDR2 SMNVEV (reference sequence). J lost 4 bases, V lost 3 bases, and 7 bases had no gene match. The CDR3 is CASSLGQGAGRNQPQHF. The DNA of the CDR3 is TGTGCCAGCAGTTTGGGACAGGGGGCAGGTAGGAATCAGCCCCAGCATTTT.

J is TRBJ2-3 and V is TRBV13; 10 nucleotides align to TRBD1. With V trimmed by 5 bases and J by 5 bases, 10 bases remained unmatched. CDR3 length: 16 amino acids. Looked up from germline, CDR1 is PRHDT and CDR2 is FYEKMQ (reference sequence). The CDR3 nucleotides read TGTGCCAGCAGCATTCGGGACAGGGGAGAGGGAGATACGCAGTATTTT. Translation: CASSIRDRGEGDTQYF.

The rearrangement uses TRBV27 and TRBJ1-2; D perhaps matches TRBD1 (5 bases). Trimming stripped 2 bases from V and 6 bases from J, with 19 bases between. Germline lookup yields CDR1 MNHEY and CDR2 SMNVEV (reference sequence). There are 16 residues in the CDR3. CDR3 in amino acids: CASSLNEVQALNGYTF. CDR3 nucleotides: TGTGCCAGCAGTTTAAACGAGGTACAGGCCTTAAATGGCTACACCTTC.

This clone was seen more than once but under ten times. The V call is TRBV5-4, the J call TRBJ2-7; tentative D call: TRBD1 (6 bases). This CDR3 region has 13 residues. V lost 2 bases to trimming and J lost 4 bases, with 10 bases between them. Per germline, CDR1 SGHNT and CDR2 YYREEE (reference sequence). This chain's CDR3 is CASSFTQGYEQYF. CDR3 sequence (DNA): TGTGCCAGCAGCTTTACACAGGGATACGAGCAGTACTTC.

The CDR3 nucleotides are TGCAGCGTCCCGACCAGGTTAAACTATGGCTACACCTTC. This sequence encodes CSVPTRLNYGYTF. The chain recombines TRBV29-1 with TRBJ1-2; D unresolved. Trimming removed 6 bases at V and 2 bases at J, with 13 bases between. This CDR3 is 13 amino acids long. Germline values: CDR1 SQVTM, CDR2 ANQGSEA.

The chain recombines TRBV6-7 with TRBJ1-2; D possibly corresponds to TRBD1 (6 bases). TRBV6-7 counts as an open reading frame of uncertain function. CDR3 length: 11 amino acids. Trimming shortened V by 7 bases and J by 6 bases, and 9 bases separated the two germline ends. This CDR3 reads CASTQGNGYTF. The CDR3 DNA reads as TGTGCCAGCACACAGGGAAATGGCTACACCTTC.

The chain uses TRBV6-2 or TRBV6-3 and TRBJ1-5, with 9 bases fitting TRBD1. Germline-derived CDR1 and CDR2 are MNHEY and SVGEGT. J lost 6 bases, V lost 6 bases, and 12 bases had no gene match. The CDR3 totals 16 residues. CDR3 loop: CASSPRDRDGFQPQHF. Here the CDR3 DNA reads TGTGCCAGCAGCCCTCGGGACAGGGATGGGTTTCAGCCCCAGCATTTT.

J is TRBJ2-5 and V is TRBV4-3; D may be TRBD2 (6 bases). Germline V gives CDR1 LGHNA, CDR2 YSLEER. The CDR3 sequence is 15 residues long. The V gene lost 2 bases and the J gene lost 4 bases, with 14 bases spanning the gap. CDR3 protein: CASSQRPLGGETQYF. The CDR3 nucleotides read TGCGCCAGCAGCCAAAGACCCCTGGGGGGAGAGACCCAGTACTTC.

This chain uses TRBV5-4 with TRBJ2-5, with TRBD2 matching 10 bases. V lost 4 bases to trimming and J lost 2 bases; unmatched junction nucleotides: 8. The CDR3 runs 16 residues. Germline V gene data show CDR1 as SGHNT and CDR2 as YYREEE (reference sequence). CDR3 nucleotides: TGTGCCAGCAGCCCCGGCAGCGGGAGGGCGCAAGAGACCCAGTACTTC. Translating gives CASSPGSGRAQETQYF.

This clone was detected only once. The chain carries TRBV15 and TRBJ2-7, with 7 bases fitting TRBD2. This CDR3 has 14 amino acids. The V gene end was trimmed by 1 base and the J gene end by 2 bases; junction bases not matched to a gene: 2. Germline assignment: CDR1 LNHNV and CDR2 YYDKDF (reference sequence). The CDR3 region is CATSRGGTTYEQYF. CDR3 nucleotides: TGTGCCACCAGCAGAGGAGGGACTACCTACGAGCAGTACTTC.

J is TRBJ2-2 and V is TRBV5-1; weak D call: TRBD1 (5 bases). Germline V gives CDR1 SGHRS, CDR2 YFSETQ. Trimming took 5 bases from V and 0 from J, leaving 11 bases between them. This CDR3 is built from 15 residues. CDR3 loop: CASRGHDANTGELFF. CDR3 in DNA: TGCGCCAGCAGAGGACACGATGCGAACACCGGGGAGCTGTTTTTT.

In this sample, this clone turned up a few times. The V gene is TRBV9, the J gene TRBJ1-2; D possibly corresponds to TRBD1 (6 bases). V was clipped by 4 bases and J by 4 bases, with 11 bases between them. This CDR3 contains 13 residues. Germline V gene lookup returns CDR1 SGDLS and CDR2 YYNGEE. CDR3 sequence reads: CASSPGALYGYTF. The CDR3 DNA is TGTGCCAGCAGCCCAGGGGCCCTCTATGGCTACACCTTC.

This chain connects TRBV7-2 to TRBJ2-7, with TRBD1 identical over 10 bases. This CDR3 contains 16 residues. The V gene's germline CDR1 is SGHTA and CDR2 FQGNSA. Trimming cost V 4 bases and J 0 bases; bases outside gene matches: 6. CDR3 protein: CASSSGQGVFSYEQYF. Written as DNA, the CDR3 is TGTGCCAGCAGCTCAGGACAGGGGGTGTTCTCCTACGAGCAGTACTTC.

V is TRBV4-3 and J is TRBJ2-2; 11 bases are shared with TRBD2. V shed 0 bases, J shed 5 bases, and the junction held 5 bases outside the gene matches. Germline assignment: CDR1 LGHNA and CDR2 YSLEER. The CDR3 is made up of 17 amino acids. This chain's CDR3 is CASSQDITSGGTGELFF. The CDR3 DNA sequence: TGCGCCAGCAGCCAAGATATCACTAGCGGGGGTACCGGGGAGCTGTTTTTT.

This rearrangement joins TRBV6-5 to TRBJ1-2; 7 bases map to TRBD1. J lost 8 bases, V lost 4 bases, and 13 bases had no gene match. CDR1 MNHEY and CDR2 SVGAGI come from the germline V gene. CDR3 length: 15 amino acids. The CDR3 bases are TGTGCCAGCAGTTTCGTACAGGGGCACCCCCGAGGCTACACCTTC. This gives the protein CASSFVQGHPRGYTF.

The V gene is TRBV21-1, the J gene TRBJ1-5; the table names TRBD1, a call not compared with the DNA. TRBV21-1 is deemed a pseudogene. The CDR3 contains 16 residues. Written as DNA, the CDR3 is TGTGCCAGCAGCAATCAGAAAACAGCAATCAATCAGCCCCAGCATTTT. It translates to CASSNQKTAINQPQHF.

The chain links TRBV27 to TRBJ1-4; 9 nucleotides match TRBD1. The CDR3 is 14 amino acids. Germline V CDR1 and CDR2: MNHEY, SMNVEV (reference sequence). Trimming removed 5 bases from V and 10 bases from J; junction bases left unmatched: 8. CDR3 protein: CASSQTGGRGKLFF. The CDR3 DNA sequence: TGTGCCAGCAGTCAGACAGGGGGTAGAGGAAAACTGTTTTTT.

The V call is TRBV10-3, the J call TRBJ2-2, with 7 bases lining up with TRBD2. CDR3 length: 15 residues. Germline values: CDR1 ENHRY, CDR2 SYGVKD. The V gene end was trimmed by 5 bases and the J gene end by 0 bases; junction bases not matched to a gene: 3. As DNA, the CDR3 is TGTGCCATCAGTAAGGGGACTACGAACACCGGGGAGCTGTTTTTT. Protein sequence: CAISKGTTNTGELFF.

This clone was counted only a few times. The chain recombines TRBV6-1 with TRBJ1-4, with 9 bases matching TRBD1. Losses at the gene ends were 0 bases for V and 5 bases for J; bases not matched to a gene: 4. The CDR3 is 16 residues long. CDR1 is MNHNS, CDR2 SASEGT, per germline. CDR3 region: CASSEAEGQGNEKLFF. Here the CDR3 DNA reads TGTGCCAGCAGTGAAGCGGAGGGACAGGGAAATGAAAAACTGTTTTTT.

The table lists this clone with a few counts. The chain combines TRBV6-4 with TRBJ2-1; 9 bases match TRBD2. Germline V gene data show CDR1 as MRHNA and CDR2 as SNTAGT. The CDR3 has 15 amino acids. Trimming at V came to 4 bases and at J to 6 bases, leaving 7 bases not matched to a gene. CDR3 nucleotide sequence: TGTGCCAGCAGTGTCGGGCGGGAGGGCTCCAATGAGCAGTTCTTC. Protein product: CASSVGREGSNEQFF.

This clone is a singleton in its sample. The chain uses TRBV15 and TRBJ1-2; TRBD1 is a possible D gene (6 bases). Trimming removed 8 bases from V and 4 bases from J, with 11 bases in between. Per the germline V gene, CDR1 is LNHNV and CDR2 is YYDKDF (reference sequence). CDR3 length: 12 residues. CDR3 coding DNA: TGTGCCACCTGGGGGGGCATCTATGGCTACACCTTC. It translates to CATWGGIYGYTF.

This clone appeared a single time. The chain is built from TRBV4-1 and TRBJ2-5; weak D call: TRBD1 (5 bases). Germline loops: CDR1 MGHRA, CDR2 YSYEKL. This CDR3 spans 14 amino acids. Trimming removed 1 base from V and 2 bases from J, with 8 bases in between. The CDR3 loop is CASSQGQLQETQYF. The CDR3 region has the DNA TGCGCCAGCAGCCAAGGACAGTTGCAAGAGACCCAGTACTTC.

The V gene is TRBV7-6, the J gene TRBJ2-3, with 7 nucleotides matching TRBD2. There are 15 residues in the CDR3. Per the germline V gene, CDR1 is SGHVS and CDR2 is FNYEAQ. V lost 2 bases, J lost 2 bases, and 4 bases stayed unmatched. The CDR3 DNA reads as TGTGCCAGCAGCTTAAGCGGGGAACCCACAGATACGCAGTATTTT. It specifies CASSLSGEPTDTQYF.

V is TRBV6-5 and J is TRBJ1-1; D remains ambiguous. The CDR3 has 14 amino acids. V lost 5 bases and J lost 3, with 13 bases in between. CDR1 is MNHEY and CDR2 is SVGAGI in the germline V gene. The CDR3 loop is CASSIEDTYTEAFF. The CDR3 DNA is TGTGCCAGCAGTATAGAAGACACCTACACTGAAGCTTTCTTT.

The rearrangement links TRBV11-3 to TRBJ1-6; maybe TRBD1 (5 bases). CDR1 and CDR2 from the germline V gene are SGHNT and YENEEA. The CDR3 covers 17 residues. The V end lost 5 bases, the J end lost 5 bases, and 19 bases lay between the germline ends. DNA for the CDR3: TGTGCCAGCAGCCGGGAATGGCTTGGGGGGGATAATTCACCCCTCCACTTT. Translation: CASSREWLGGDNSPLHF.

CDR3 bases: TGTGCCAGTAGGGAGGGGATCGTTAGCAATCAGCCCCAGCATTTT. It encodes CASREGIVSNQPQHF. This sequence joins TRBV19 and TRBJ1-5, with D possibly TRBD1 on 5 matching bases. CDR3 length: 15 residues. Deletions cut 6 bases from V and 0 bases from J, with 12 bases between. CDR1 LNHDA and CDR2 SQIVND come from the germline V gene (reference sequence).